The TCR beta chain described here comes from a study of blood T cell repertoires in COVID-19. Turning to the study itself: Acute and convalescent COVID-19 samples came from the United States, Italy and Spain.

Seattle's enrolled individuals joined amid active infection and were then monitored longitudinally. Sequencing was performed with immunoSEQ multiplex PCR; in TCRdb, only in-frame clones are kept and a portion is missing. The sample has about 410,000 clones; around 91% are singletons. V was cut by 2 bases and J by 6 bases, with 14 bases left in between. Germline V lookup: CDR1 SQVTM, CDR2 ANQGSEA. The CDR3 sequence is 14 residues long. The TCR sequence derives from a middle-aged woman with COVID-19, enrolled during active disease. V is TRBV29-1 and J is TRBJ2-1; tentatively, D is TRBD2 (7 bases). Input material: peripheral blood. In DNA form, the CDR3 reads TGCAGCGTTGAAAAACCCCGGGGGGCCAATGAGCAGTTCTTC. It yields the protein CSVEKPRGANEQFF.